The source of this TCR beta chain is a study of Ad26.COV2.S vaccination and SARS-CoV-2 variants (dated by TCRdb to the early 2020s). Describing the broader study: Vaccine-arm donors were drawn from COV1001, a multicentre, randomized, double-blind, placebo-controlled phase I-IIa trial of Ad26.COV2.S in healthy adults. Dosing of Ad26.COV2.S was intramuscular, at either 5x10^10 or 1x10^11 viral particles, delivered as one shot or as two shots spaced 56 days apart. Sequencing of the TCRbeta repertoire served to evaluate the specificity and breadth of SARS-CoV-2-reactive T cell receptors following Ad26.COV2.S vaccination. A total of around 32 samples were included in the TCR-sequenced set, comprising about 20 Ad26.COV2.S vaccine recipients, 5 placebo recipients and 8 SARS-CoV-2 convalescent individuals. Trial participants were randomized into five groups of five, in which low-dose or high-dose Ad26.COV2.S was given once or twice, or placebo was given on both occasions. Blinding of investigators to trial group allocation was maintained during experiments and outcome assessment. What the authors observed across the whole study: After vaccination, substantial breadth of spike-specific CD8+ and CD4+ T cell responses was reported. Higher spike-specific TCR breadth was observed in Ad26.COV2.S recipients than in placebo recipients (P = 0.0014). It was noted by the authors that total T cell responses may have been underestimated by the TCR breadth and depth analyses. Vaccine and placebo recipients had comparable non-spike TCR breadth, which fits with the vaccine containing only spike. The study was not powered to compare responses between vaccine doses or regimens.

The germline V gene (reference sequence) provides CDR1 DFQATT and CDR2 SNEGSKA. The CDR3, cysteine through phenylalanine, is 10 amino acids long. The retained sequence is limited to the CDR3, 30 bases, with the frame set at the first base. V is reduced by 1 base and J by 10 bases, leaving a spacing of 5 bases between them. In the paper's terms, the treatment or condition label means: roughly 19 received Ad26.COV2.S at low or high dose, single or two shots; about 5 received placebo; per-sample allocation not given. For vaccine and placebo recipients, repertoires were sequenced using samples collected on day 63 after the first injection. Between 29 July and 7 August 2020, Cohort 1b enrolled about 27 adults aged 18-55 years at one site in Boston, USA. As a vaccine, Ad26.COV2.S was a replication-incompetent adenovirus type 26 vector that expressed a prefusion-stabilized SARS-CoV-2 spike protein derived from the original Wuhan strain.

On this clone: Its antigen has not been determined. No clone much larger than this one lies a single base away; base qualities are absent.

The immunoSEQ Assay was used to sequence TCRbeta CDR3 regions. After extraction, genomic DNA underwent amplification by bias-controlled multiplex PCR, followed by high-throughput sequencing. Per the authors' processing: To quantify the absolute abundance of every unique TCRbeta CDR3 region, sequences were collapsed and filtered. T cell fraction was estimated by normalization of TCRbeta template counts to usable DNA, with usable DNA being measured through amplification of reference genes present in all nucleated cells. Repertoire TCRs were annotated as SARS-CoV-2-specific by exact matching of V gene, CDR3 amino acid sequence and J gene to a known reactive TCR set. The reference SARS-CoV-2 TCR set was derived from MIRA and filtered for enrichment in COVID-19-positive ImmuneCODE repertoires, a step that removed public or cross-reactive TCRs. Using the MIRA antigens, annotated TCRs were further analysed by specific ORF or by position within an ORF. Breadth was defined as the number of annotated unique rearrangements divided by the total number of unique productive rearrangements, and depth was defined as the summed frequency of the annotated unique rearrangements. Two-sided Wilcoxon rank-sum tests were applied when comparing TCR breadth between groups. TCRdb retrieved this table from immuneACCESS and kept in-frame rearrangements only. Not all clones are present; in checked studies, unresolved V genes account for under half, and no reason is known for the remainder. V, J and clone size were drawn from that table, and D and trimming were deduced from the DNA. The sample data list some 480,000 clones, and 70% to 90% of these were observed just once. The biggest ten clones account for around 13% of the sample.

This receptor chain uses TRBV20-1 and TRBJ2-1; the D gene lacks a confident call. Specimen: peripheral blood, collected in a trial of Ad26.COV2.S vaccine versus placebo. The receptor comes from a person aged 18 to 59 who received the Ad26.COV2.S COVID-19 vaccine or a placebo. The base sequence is TGCAGTGCTAGAGGGCCGGAGCAGTTCTTC. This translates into CSARGPEQFF.